The rows below give T cell receptor beta chains drawn from one sample of a study of T cell responses to AZD1222 COVID-19 vaccine. Sequencing was performed with immunoSEQ multiplex PCR; in TCRdb, only in-frame clones are kept and a portion is missing. The sample shows about 120,000 clones, 90% of them seen only once. The sequences come from peripheral blood, collected on day 0 of MenACWY control vaccination. The receptors shown here come from an adult in good health. CDR3s leave out the opening cysteine and the closing phenylalanine or tryptophan.

CDR3 protein	V gene	J gene
ASSSGTSGRGETQY	TRBV5-4	TRBJ2-5
ASSRTSPLH	TRBV12-3/TRBV12-4	TRBJ1-6
ASSVVGPGELF	TRBV2	TRBJ2-2
ASSSWTNPTNTGELF	TRBV11-3	TRBJ2-2
ASSVSTCSYNSPLH	TRBV6-4	TRBJ1-6
ASSLTAGGDTQY	TRBV11-2	TRBJ2-3
ASRTGWANQPQH	TRBV16	TRBJ1-5
ASRVWGSNYGYT	TRBV6-5	TRBJ1-2
ASSQEAGIATNEKLF	TRBV4-1	TRBJ1-4
ASSPLGPIAGVTDTQY	TRBV3-1/TRBV3-2	TRBJ2-3
ASSQGGAGSGLDYGYT	TRBV3-1/TRBV3-2	TRBJ1-2
ASSPATGTGELF	TRBV18	TRBJ2-2
ASSLETSGGSPDTQY	TRBV7-6	TRBJ2-3
ASSLGQDGRKLF	TRBV7-2	TRBJ1-4
ASSFGQVEAF	TRBV5-4	TRBJ1-1
ASSLDGSPYGYT	TRBV7-2	TRBJ1-2
ASSQVGLTAGEKLF	TRBV3-1/TRBV3-2	TRBJ1-4
ASSEGGGPDYEQY	TRBV6-1	TRBJ2-7
ATQPRGDNSPLH	TRBV3-1/TRBV3-2	TRBJ1-6
ASSVGGRDTEAF	TRBV9	TRBJ1-1
ASRVLDDYGYT	TRBV2	TRBJ1-2
ASSWGNEQF	TRBV6-6	TRBJ2-1
ASSLLGQRTGELF	TRBV5-1	TRBJ2-2
ASSLEASVADTQY	TRBV5-4	TRBJ2-3
ASSLGPGLAGGTNTGELF	TRBV7-6	TRBJ2-2
ASSGEDRGYADTQY	TRBV13	TRBJ2-3
ASSPLAAGWSSYEQY	TRBV5-1	TRBJ2-7
ASSLAPASYEQY	TRBV28	TRBJ2-7
ASSAWDSLKP	TRBV9	TRBJ2-7
ATSSYNRGSGSGNTIY	TRBV15	TRBJ1-3
ASSDEGKGADTQY	TRBV2	TRBJ2-3
ASSQERGSYEQY	TRBV4-1	TRBJ2-7
ASSLLGSEKLF	TRBV27	TRBJ1-4
ASSWQGGGTEAF	TRBV28	TRBJ1-1
ASSPDRAEF	TRBV18	TRBJ2-1
ASRNLAGGTYEQY	TRBV28	TRBJ2-7
ASSPTSSSYEQY	TRBV6-5	TRBJ2-7
ASSSAGTHQETQY	TRBV11-2	TRBJ2-5
ASSEARQGRYSNQPQH	TRBV2	TRBJ1-5
ASIKTSGQGFGLAKNIQY	TRBV7-4	TRBJ2-4
ASSLLGDYEQY	TRBV28	TRBJ2-7
ASSQTGTQNTEAF	TRBV4-2	TRBJ1-1
ASSRALGDDGYT	TRBV7-9	TRBJ1-2
ACSTGGDQPQH	TRBV30	TRBJ1-5
ASSFSYQPQH	TRBV12-3/TRBV12-4	TRBJ1-5
ASSDRGTYNSPLH	TRBV9	TRBJ1-6
ASSLDSMNSPLH	TRBV7-9	TRBJ1-6
ASSARGGSLAGELF	TRBV28	TRBJ2-2
ASSPRGQKGRAEAF	TRBV7-2	TRBJ1-1
ASSLGLGTAYNEQF	TRBV7-2	TRBJ2-1
SAGPLWGGWETQY	TRBV29-1	TRBJ2-5
ASSSGTLRGYT	TRBV27	TRBJ1-2